Listed here are 23 T cell receptor beta chains from one sample, sequenced in a study of cytomegalovirus exposure and HLA in healthy donors. PCR primers comprised 60 Vbeta and 13 Jbeta primers. The data were produced by immunoSEQ multiplex PCR, yet TCRdb's version contains in-frame clones alone and is incomplete. The sample yields about 140,000 clones, around 80% seen once. The sample taken for sequencing was PBMCs. The receptors here all came from a man between 35 and 55 years old in good health and CMV-seropositive.

The chain employs TRBV6-1 and TRBJ1-2; D is ambiguous. CDR3 size: 12 residues. Trimming shortened V by 4 bases and J by 5 bases, and 8 bases separated the two germline ends. Germline V gives CDR1 MNHNS, CDR2 SASEGT. The CDR3 coding sequence is TGTGCCAGCAGTGGGGCGAGTTATGGCTACACCTTC. Amino acids: CASSGASYGYTF.

The chain employs TRBV7-9 and TRBJ2-7; D is possibly TRBD1 (5 bases). V lost 8 bases and J 2 bases, leaving 16 bases between the germline ends. Per the germline V gene, CDR1 is SEHNR and CDR2 is FQNEAQ (reference sequence). The CDR3 loop spans 14 amino acids. The CDR3 reads CASGADTPPYEQYF. CDR3 sequence (DNA): TGTGCCAGCGGGGCAGACACCCCGCCCTACGAGCAGTACTTC.

The chain employs TRBV15 and TRBJ1-4; D unclear. The CDR3 sequence is 15 residues long. V was cut by 0 bases and J by 5 bases, with 10 bases left in between. Germline V lookup: CDR1 LNHNV, CDR2 YYDKDF (reference sequence). The CDR3 spells CATSRDRRRNEKLFF. In nucleotides, the CDR3 is TGTGCCACCAGCAGAGATCGGCGGCGGAATGAAAAACTGTTTTTT.

V is TRBV2 and J is TRBJ1-5, with 9 bases matching TRBD1. The V segment lost 3 bases and the J segment 6 bases; nucleotides outside the gene matches: 6. The CDR3 covers 15 residues. The germline CDR1 and CDR2 sequences are SNHLY and FYNNEI. CDR3 coding DNA: TGTGCCAGCAGTGAGGAACAGGGGGCGGTTCAGCCCCAGCATTTT. This encodes CASSEEQGAVQPQHF. Complete variable domain (other parts from reference TRBV2 and TRBJ1-5): EPEVTQTPSHQVTQMGQEVILRCVPISNHLYFYWYRQILGQKVEFLVSFYNNEISEKSEIFDDQFSVERPDGSNFTLKIRSTKLEDSAMYFCASSEEQGAVQPQHFGDGTRLSIL.

The chain carries TRBV18 and TRBJ1-3; 7 positions match TRBD1. Trimming at V came to 3 bases and at J to 0 bases, leaving 2 bases not matched to a gene. The CDR3 covers 15 residues. CDR1 and CDR2 from the germline V gene are KGHSH and LQKENI. This CDR3 is CASSPDRASGNTIYF. The CDR3 DNA reads as TGTGCCAGCTCACCCGACAGGGCCTCTGGAAACACCATATATTTT.

V and J are TRBV6-1 and TRBJ1-5, with a possible D match to TRBD1 (6 bases). Trimming removed 6 bases from V and 6 bases from J, with 18 bases in between. There are 15 residues in the CDR3. Looked up from germline, CDR1 is MNHNS and CDR2 is SASEGT. The CDR3 is CASRLPHRVGQPQHF. The CDR3 DNA sequence: TGTGCCAGCAGGTTACCACACAGGGTTGGTCAGCCCCAGCATTTT.

This chain connects TRBV28 to TRBJ2-7; TRBD2 is a possible D gene (6 bases). This CDR3 has 14 residues. Germline values: CDR1 MDHEN, CDR2 SYDVKM. With 2 bases removed from V and 3 bases from J, the gap between germline ends came to 11 bases. The CDR3 DNA reads TGTGCCAGCAGTTTAGGAGATAGCGGCTACGAGCAGTACTTC. This codes for CASSLGDSGYEQYF. The complete variable domain, with remaining parts taken from reference TRBV28 and TRBJ2-7, reads DVKVTQSSRYLVKRTGEKVFLECVQDMDHENMFWYRQDPGLGLRLIYFSYDVKMKEKGDIPEGYSVSREKKERFSLILESASTNQTSMYLCASSLGDSGYEQYFGPGTRLTVT.

This clone was seen a single time. The rearrangement uses TRBV6-5 and TRBJ2-1; 8 nucleotides align to TRBD1. After removal of 5 bases from V and 7 bases from J, the junction contained 7 bases not matched to a gene. From germline, CDR1 is MNHEY and CDR2 SVGAGI. This CDR3 region has 14 residues. CDR3 DNA sequence: TGTGCCAGCAGTCCTCGACAGGGGCGGAATGAGCAGTTCTTC. Protein: CASSPRQGRNEQFF.

This chain connects TRBV13 to TRBJ2-1; the match to TRBD2 covers 9 bases. This CDR3 contains 15 residues. Germline CDR1 is PRHDT and CDR2 is FYEKMQ (reference sequence). J gave up 7 bases and V 6 bases, and 10 bases lay outside the gene matches. DNA for the CDR3: TGTGCCAGCAGTCCTAGCGGGACCTTTGGGAATGAGCAGTTCTTC. It is translated as CASSPSGTFGNEQFF.

V and J are TRBV5-1 and TRBJ2-3, with D maybe TRBD2 (5 bases). V was pared by 2 bases and J by 5 bases, with 12 bases between. Germline V gene data show CDR1 as SGHRS and CDR2 as YFSETQ. The length of the CDR3 is 14 residues. DNA for the CDR3: TGCGCCAGCAGCTTTGGGGAGTCGGGAGATACGCAGTATTTT. Residues: CASSFGESGDTQYF.

This rearrangement joins TRBV2 to TRBJ2-3, with TRBD2 identical over 12 bases. CDR1 and CDR2 from the germline V gene are SNHLY and FYNNEI. The V gene end was trimmed by 6 bases and the J gene end by 2 bases; junction bases not matched to a gene: 6. This CDR3 is built from 16 residues. The CDR3 coding sequence is TGTGCCAGCAGAGGAGGACTAGCGGGGATCACAGATACGCAGTATTTT. Encoded protein: CASRGGLAGITDTQYF.

This clone is a singleton in its sample. V is TRBV19 and J is TRBJ1-5; weak D call: TRBD1 (6 bases). The CDR3 extends over 14 amino acids. The V gene's germline CDR1 is LNHDA and CDR2 SQIVND (reference sequence). V lost 5 bases to trimming and J lost 0 bases, with 8 bases between them. This CDR3 reads CASSQTGSNQPQHF. CDR3 coding DNA: TGTGCCAGTAGTCAGACAGGTAGCAATCAGCCCCAGCATTTT.

CDR3 in amino acids: CAIRNPLAAYYEQYF. CDR3 coding DNA: TGTGCCATCAGGAACCCACTAGCGGCCTATTACGAGCAGTACTTC. This sequence joins TRBV10-3 and TRBJ2-7, with 8 bases identical to TRBD2. Trimming removed 6 bases from V and 4 bases from J; junction bases left unmatched: 11. The CDR3 spans 15 residues. The germline gives CDR1 ENHRY, CDR2 SYGVKD.

The genes are TRBV29-1 and TRBJ2-1; TRBD2 matches 9 bases. Trimming removed 3 bases from V and 0 bases from J; junction bases left unmatched: 3. Germline assignment: CDR1 SQVTM and CDR2 ANQGSEA. There are 15 residues in the CDR3. The CDR3 loop is CSVDTAGGSYNEQFF. In nucleotides, the CDR3 is TGCAGCGTTGACACAGCGGGAGGCTCCTACAATGAGCAGTTCTTC.

J is TRBJ1-3 and V is TRBV5-1; maybe TRBD1 (6 bases). Germline V gives CDR1 SGHRS, CDR2 YFSETQ. Between the trimmed V and J ends, which lost 2 bases and 2 bases, there was a span of 8 bases. The CDR3 sequence is 14 residues long. The CDR3 nucleotides are TGCGCCAGCAGCTTTTCAGGGGCTGGAAACACCATATATTTT. Encoded protein: CASSFSGAGNTIYF. The variable domain in full, completed from reference TRBV5-1 and TRBJ1-3, reads KAGVTQTPRYLIKTRGQQVTLSCSPISGHRSVSWYQQTPGQGLQFLFEYFSETQRNKGNFPGRFSGRQFSNSRSEMNVSTLELGDSALYLCASSFSGAGNTIYFGEGSWLTVV.

CDR3 region: CASSAGGFSIGDGYTF. The CDR3 coding sequence is TGCGCCAGCAGCGCGGGAGGGTTTTCCATCGGCGATGGCTACACCTTC. This sequence joins TRBV5-1 and TRBJ1-2; D is unclear. CDR3 size: 16 residues. Germline CDR1 SGHRS, CDR2 YFSETQ. V shed 4 bases and J shed 6 bases, with 22 bases lying between them.

The V gene is TRBV6-1, the J gene TRBJ1-2; D is undetermined. Germline V lookup: CDR1 MNHNS, CDR2 SASEGT. The length of the CDR3 is 15 residues. V was trimmed by 2 bases and J by 8 bases, leaving 18 bases between them. In DNA, the CDR3 is TGTGCCAGCAGTGAACTACGGGGAGCGGTGGGCGGCTACACCTTC. This encodes CASSELRGAVGGYTF.

The V gene is TRBV6-5, the J gene TRBJ2-1; 8 bases map to TRBD2. Trimming took 4 bases from V and 4 from J; bases not matched to a gene: 9. CDR1 MNHEY and CDR2 SVGAGI come from the germline V gene. This CDR3 has 16 residues. In DNA, the CDR3 is TGTGCCAGCAGTTGGAGAGGGACTAGACTGTACAATGAGCAGTTCTTC. Its translation is CASSWRGTRLYNEQFF.

The chain couples TRBV7-9 to TRBJ2-1; D may be TRBD2 (5 bases). Germline V gene lookup returns CDR1 SEHNR and CDR2 FQNEAQ (reference sequence). This CDR3 is 16 amino acids long. The ends were cut back, 5 bases at V and 0 bases at J, with 14 bases in the middle. The CDR3 spells CASSRSHGNSYNEQFF. CDR3 DNA: TGTGCCAGCAGCCGAAGCCACGGGAACTCCTACAATGAGCAGTTCTTC.

The CDR3 is CASSPLVGQGPRNEQFF. The CDR3 DNA is TGTGCCAGCTCACCACTTGTGGGACAGGGGCCCAGGAATGAGCAGTTCTTC. The gene calls are TRBV18 and TRBJ2-1, with 10 bases identical to TRBD1. V lost 1 base, J lost 7 bases, and 10 bases stayed unmatched. There are 17 residues in the CDR3. Per the germline V gene, CDR1 is KGHSH and CDR2 is LQKENI.

The gene calls are TRBV4-2 and TRBJ2-3; tentatively, D is TRBD2 (6 bases). Trimming cost V 3 bases and J 5 bases, with 9 bases left between them. From germline, CDR1 is LGHNA and CDR2 YNFKEQ. The CDR3 has 13 amino acids. The CDR3 protein is CASSQGRGDTQYF. For the CDR3, the DNA is TGTGCCAGCAGCCAGGGGCGGGGAGATACGCAGTATTTT.

V usage is TRBV5-1 and J usage is TRBJ1-5; weak D call: TRBD1 (5 bases). With 3 bases removed from V and 3 bases from J, the gap between germline ends came to 10 bases. The CDR3 length is 14 residues. Germline CDR1 SGHRS, CDR2 YFSETQ. CDR3 protein: CASSSTGNNQPQHF. The CDR3 DNA sequence: TGCGCCAGCAGCTCCACAGGTAACAATCAGCCCCAGCATTTT.

This chain uses TRBV7-2 with TRBJ1-6, with D hard to call. V shed 1 base and J shed 3 bases, with 4 bases lying between them. This CDR3 is built from 14 residues. Germline V gives CDR1 SGHTA, CDR2 FQGNSA. CDR3 DNA: TGTGCCAGCAGCTTAGACGGCTATAATTCACCCCTCCACTTT. This encodes CASSLDGYNSPLHF. The entire variable domain, with the rest obtained from reference TRBV7-2 and TRBJ1-6, is as follows: GAGVSQSPSNKVTEKGKDVELRCDPISGHTALYWYRQSLGQGLEFLIYFQGNSAPDKSGLPSDRFSAERTGGSVSTLTIQRTQQEDSAVYLCASSLDGYNSPLHFGNGTRLTVT.